These 12 T cell receptor beta chains were sequenced from one sample in a study of shared T cell receptors in the human thymus. The assay was immunoSEQ multiplex PCR, and TCRdb's table has in-frame clones only and misses some. The sample shows roughly 710,000 clones, approximately 85% of them seen only once. These data also formed part of another study, on human thymus T cells.

Sample: thymocytes. The receptors shown here come from a girl less than two years old with a congenital heart defect.

The rearrangement links TRBV27 to TRBJ1-2, with D possibly being TRBD1 (5 bases). The CDR3 extends over 14 amino acids. Germline values: CDR1 MNHEY, CDR2 SMNVEV (reference sequence). V lost 3 bases to trimming and J lost 4 bases, with 12 bases between them. CDR3 DNA: TGTGCCAGCAGTTTCACAGGAGCTCTCTATGGCTACACCTTC. This gives the protein CASSFTGALYGYTF.

The chain has TRBV25-1 and TRBJ1-1, with TRBD1 matching 10 bases. Per the germline V gene, CDR1 is MGHDK and CDR2 is SYGVNS. Losses at the gene ends were 8 bases for V and 5 bases for J; bases not matched to a gene: 14. This CDR3 is built from 16 residues. The CDR3 DNA sequence: TGTGCCAGCGCCGATGGGGACAGGGGTTTTTGGACTGAAGCTTTCTTT. Protein: CASADGDRGFWTEAFF.

This chain uses TRBV6-1 with TRBJ1-2; D unclear. Trimming stripped 8 bases from V and 5 bases from J, with 21 bases between. CDR1 is MNHNS and CDR2 is SASEGT in the germline V gene. The CDR3 length is 15 residues. The CDR3 nucleotides are TGTGCCAGCCTACCCTGGTCCGTATCCCCTTATGGCTACACCTTC. Amino acid sequence: CASLPWSVSPYGYTF.

J is TRBJ1-5 and V is TRBV2, with a weak D call TRBD1 (6 bases). Trimming took off 3 bases at V and 2 bases at J, with 11 bases between the two ends. CDR1 SNHLY and CDR2 FYNNEI come from the germline V gene. The CDR3 has 15 residues. The CDR3 DNA reads as TGTGCCAGCAGTGATTGGGGGGGCGGCAATCAGCCCCAGCATTTT. It specifies CASSDWGGGNQPQHF. Using reference TRBV2 and TRBJ1-5 for the parts outside the CDR3, the full variable domain is EPEVTQTPSHQVTQMGQEVILRCVPISNHLYFYWYRQILGQKVEFLVSFYNNEISEKSEIFDDQFSVERPDGSNFTLKIRSTKLEDSAMYFCASSDWGGGNQPQHFGDGTRLSIL.

This clone was picked up one time. The genes are TRBV7-3 and TRBJ2-7; 9 nucleotides line up with TRBD2. CDR3 length: 14 residues. The V and J ends lost 4 bases and 2 bases, in that order; junction bases with no gene match: 3. Germline CDR1 and CDR2: SGHTA and FQGTGA. The CDR3 bases are TGTGCCAGCAGCTATGCGGGGGGGACCTACGAGCAGTACTTC. It is translated as CASSYAGGTYEQYF.

The rearrangement uses TRBV9 and TRBJ2-6; TRBD1 might be the D (5 bases). Trimming stripped 0 bases from V and 0 bases from J, with 13 bases between. Germline V lookup: CDR1 SGDLS, CDR2 YYNGEE. CDR3 size: 18 residues. CDR3 in amino acids: CASSVERQGPSGANVLTF. The CDR3 nucleotides are TGTGCCAGCAGCGTAGAGAGGCAGGGTCCCTCTGGGGCCAACGTCCTGACTTTC.

The rearrangement joins TRBV14 to TRBJ1-2; TRBD1 is a possible D gene (6 bases). V dropped 10 bases and J dropped 1 base, with 19 bases sitting between them. CDR3 length: 15 amino acids. Germline lookup yields CDR1 SGHDN and CDR2 FVKESK. CDR3 sequence reads: CATLPMGHLNYGYTF. Written as DNA, the CDR3 is TGTGCCACCCTGCCGATGGGACATCTTAACTATGGCTACACCTTC.

V gene TRBV6-6 combines with J gene TRBJ1-2; 8 bases align to TRBD1. Germline V gives CDR1 MNHNY, CDR2 SVGAGI (reference sequence). V was pared by 0 bases and J by 5 bases, with 5 bases of the junction left unmatched. This CDR3 spans 15 amino acids. CDR3 in amino acids: CASSYSGQVGYGYTF. As DNA, the CDR3 is TGTGCCAGCAGTTACTCGGGACAGGTGGGATATGGCTACACCTTC.

This sequence joins TRBV15 and TRBJ1-4; D gene ambiguous. This CDR3 has 17 residues. CDR1 is LNHNV, CDR2 YYDKDF, per germline (reference sequence). V shed 5 bases and J shed 5 bases, with 21 bases lying between them. The CDR3 bases are TGTGCCACCAGCCCCCAGGACTATATTAGGGAAAATGAAAAACTGTTTTTT. Its translation: CATSPQDYIRENEKLFF.

This rearrangement joins TRBV2 to TRBJ2-5; D might be TRBD2 (6 bases). Germline V CDR1 and CDR2: SNHLY, FYNNEI. Trimming removed 7 bases at V and 3 bases at J, with 24 bases between. The CDR3 runs 17 residues. CDR3 sequence (DNA): TGTGCCAGCACCCCAGGCAAGGGGAGGCTGGGGGAAGAGACCCAGTACTTC. It specifies CASTPGKGRLGEETQYF.

The chain couples TRBV4-1 to TRBJ2-3; D possibly corresponds to TRBD2 (5 bases). Germline-derived CDR1 and CDR2 are MGHRA and YSYEKL. V lost 0 bases and J lost 5, with 12 bases in between. CDR3 size: 15 residues. CDR3 DNA: TGCGCCAGCAGCCAAGAACCCCTCGAGGGAGATACGCAGTATTTT. It translates to CASSQEPLEGDTQYF.

This chain connects TRBV27 to TRBJ1-5; 7 bases agree with TRBD1. The V gene's germline CDR1 is MNHEY and CDR2 SMNVEV (reference sequence). CDR3 length: 14 amino acids. After removal of 5 bases from V and 3 bases from J, the junction contained 4 bases not matched to a gene. This chain's CDR3 is CASSGGQANQPQHF. In nucleotides, the CDR3 is TGTGCCAGCAGTGGAGGACAGGCCAATCAGCCCCAGCATTTT.